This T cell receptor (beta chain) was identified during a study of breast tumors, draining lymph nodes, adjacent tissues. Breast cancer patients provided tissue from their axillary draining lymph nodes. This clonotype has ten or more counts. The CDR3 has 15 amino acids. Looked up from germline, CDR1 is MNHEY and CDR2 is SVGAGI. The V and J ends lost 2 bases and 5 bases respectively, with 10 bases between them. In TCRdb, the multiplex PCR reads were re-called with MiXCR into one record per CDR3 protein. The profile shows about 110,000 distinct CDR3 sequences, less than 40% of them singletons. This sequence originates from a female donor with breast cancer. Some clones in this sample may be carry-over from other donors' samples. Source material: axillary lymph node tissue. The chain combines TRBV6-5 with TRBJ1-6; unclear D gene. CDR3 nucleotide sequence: TGTGCCAGCAGTTACGGGCCAGGTGATAATTCACCCCTCCACTTT. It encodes CASSYGPGDNSPLHF.